The 6 T cell receptor beta chains given below trace back to one sample, sequenced in a study of a mutant IDH1 vaccine in newly diagnosed glioma. Their target antigens are unknown. Generated by immunoSEQ multiplex PCR, the TCRdb table keeps only in-frame clones and is missing some. This sample carries roughly 110,000 clones, approximately 87% of them seen once, and the ten largest clones take 0.6% to 0.75%. The time point here: week 11, during vaccination. All doses held 300 ug of mutant IDH1 20-mer peptide, with topical imiquimod. Source: PBMCs, taken from a glioma patient whose treatment included an IDH1 peptide vaccine. These TCRs come from a woman between 50 and 59 years old with glioma.

The chain carries TRBV21-1 and TRBJ2-3; the D call of TRBD1 is as the table states it, not checked on the DNA. TRBV21-1 is listed as a pseudogene. There are 13 residues in the CDR3. The DNA for the CDR3 is TGTGCCAGCAGCAAATACAACACAGATACGCAGTATTTT. Amino acid sequence: CASSKYNTDTQYF.

The chain carries TRBV13 and TRBJ2-1; no reliable D call. This CDR3 has 12 amino acids. Trimming took 3 bases from V and 8 from J, leaving 8 bases between them. Germline V gene lookup returns CDR1 PRHDT and CDR2 FYEKMQ (reference sequence). This CDR3 is CASSFTPHEQFF. CDR3 sequence (DNA): TGTGCCAGCAGCTTTACGCCCCATGAGCAGTTCTTC.

The chain uses TRBV6-1 and TRBJ1-5; no clear D. The germline V gene has CDR1 MNHNS and CDR2 SASEGT. Trimming cost V 0 bases and J 0 bases, with 9 bases left between them. This CDR3 is built from 16 residues. CDR3 nucleotide sequence: TGTGCCAGCAGTGAAGCAGTTTTCTTTAGCAATCAGCCCCAGCATTTT. Its protein product is CASSEAVFFSNQPQHF.

The chain recombines TRBV28 with TRBJ1-6; a weak D match, TRBD1 (6 bases). V was pared by 5 bases and J by 9 bases, with 14 bases between. The CDR3 has 14 amino acids. Germline V gene lookup returns CDR1 MDHEN and CDR2 SYDVKM. CDR3 sequence reads: CASSKRVGGSPLHF. The DNA of the CDR3 is TGTGCCAGCAGTAAGCGGGTAGGGGGTTCACCCCTCCACTTT.

The CDR3 sequence: CASSEYDRGGDYGYTF. The CDR3 DNA reads TGTGCCAGCAGTGAATACGACAGGGGAGGAGACTATGGCTACACCTTC. The chain couples TRBV25-1 to TRBJ1-2; 8 nucleotides align to TRBD1. Per the germline V gene, CDR1 is MGHDK and CDR2 is SYGVNS. The CDR3 totals 16 residues. With 0 bases clipped from V and 3 bases from J, the junction kept 6 bases outside the gene matches.

The chain uses TRBV10-2 and TRBJ2-3; a possible D gene is TRBD2 (6 bases). Germline V lookup: CDR1 WSHSY, CDR2 SAAADI. The CDR3 contains 13 residues. The ends were cut back, 6 bases at V and 0 bases at J, with 7 bases in the middle. The CDR3 DNA reads as TGCGCCAGCAGAGGGACTAGCACAGATACGCAGTATTTT. Translation gives CASRGTSTDTQYF.